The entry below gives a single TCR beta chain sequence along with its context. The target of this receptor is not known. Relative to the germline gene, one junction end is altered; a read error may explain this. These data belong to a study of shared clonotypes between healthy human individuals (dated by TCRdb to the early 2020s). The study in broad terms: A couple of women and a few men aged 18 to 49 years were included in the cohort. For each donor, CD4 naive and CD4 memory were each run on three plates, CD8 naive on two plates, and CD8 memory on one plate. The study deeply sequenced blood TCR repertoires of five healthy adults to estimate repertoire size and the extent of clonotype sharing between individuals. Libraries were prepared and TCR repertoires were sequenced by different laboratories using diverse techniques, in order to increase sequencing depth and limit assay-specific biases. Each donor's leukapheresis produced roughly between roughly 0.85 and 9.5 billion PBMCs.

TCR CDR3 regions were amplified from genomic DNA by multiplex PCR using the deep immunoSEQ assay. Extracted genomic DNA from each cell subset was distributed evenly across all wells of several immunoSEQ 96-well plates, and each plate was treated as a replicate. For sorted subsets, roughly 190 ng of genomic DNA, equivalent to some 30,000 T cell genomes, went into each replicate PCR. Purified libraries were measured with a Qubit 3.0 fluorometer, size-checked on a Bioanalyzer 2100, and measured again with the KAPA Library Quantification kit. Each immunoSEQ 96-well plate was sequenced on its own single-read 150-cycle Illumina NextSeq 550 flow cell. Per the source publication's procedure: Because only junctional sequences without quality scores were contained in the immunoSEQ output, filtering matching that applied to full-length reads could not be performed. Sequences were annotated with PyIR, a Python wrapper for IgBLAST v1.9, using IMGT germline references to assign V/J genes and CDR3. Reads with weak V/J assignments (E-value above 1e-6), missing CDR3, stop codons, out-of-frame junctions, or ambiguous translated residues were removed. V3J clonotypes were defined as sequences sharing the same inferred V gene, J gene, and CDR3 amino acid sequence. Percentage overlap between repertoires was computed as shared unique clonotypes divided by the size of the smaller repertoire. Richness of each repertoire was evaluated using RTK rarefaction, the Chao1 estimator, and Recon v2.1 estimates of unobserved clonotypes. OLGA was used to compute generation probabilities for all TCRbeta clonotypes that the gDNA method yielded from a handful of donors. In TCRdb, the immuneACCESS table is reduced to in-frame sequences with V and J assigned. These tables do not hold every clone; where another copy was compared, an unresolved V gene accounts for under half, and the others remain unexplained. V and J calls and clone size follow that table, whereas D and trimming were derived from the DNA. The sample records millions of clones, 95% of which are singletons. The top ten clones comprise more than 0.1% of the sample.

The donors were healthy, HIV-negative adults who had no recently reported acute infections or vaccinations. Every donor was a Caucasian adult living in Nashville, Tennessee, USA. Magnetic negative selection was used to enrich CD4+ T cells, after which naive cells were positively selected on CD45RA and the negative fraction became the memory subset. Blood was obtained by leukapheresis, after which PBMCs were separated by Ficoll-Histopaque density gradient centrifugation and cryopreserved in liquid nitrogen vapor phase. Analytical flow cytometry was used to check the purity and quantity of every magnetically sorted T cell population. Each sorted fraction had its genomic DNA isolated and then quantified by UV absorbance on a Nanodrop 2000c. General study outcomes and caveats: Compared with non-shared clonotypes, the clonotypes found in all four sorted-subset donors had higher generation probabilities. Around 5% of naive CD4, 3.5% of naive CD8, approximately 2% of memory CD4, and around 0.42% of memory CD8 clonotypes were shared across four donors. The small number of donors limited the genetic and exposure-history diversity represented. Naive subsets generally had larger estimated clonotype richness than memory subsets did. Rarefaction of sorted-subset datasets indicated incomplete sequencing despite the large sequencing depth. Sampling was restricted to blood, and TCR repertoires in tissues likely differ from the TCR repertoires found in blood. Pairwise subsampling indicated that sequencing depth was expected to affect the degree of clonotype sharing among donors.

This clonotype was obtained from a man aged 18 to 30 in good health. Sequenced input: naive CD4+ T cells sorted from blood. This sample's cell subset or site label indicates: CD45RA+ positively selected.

Here the CDR3 is given as CASSPIMGPGELFF. The DNA sequence follows: TGTGCTAGCAGCCCGATCATGGGACCCGGGGAGCTGTTTTTT. The chain is encoded by TRBV7-7 joined to TRBJ2-2; the D gene could be TRBD1 or TRBD2, each one agreeing over 5 bases. The CDR3 sequence holds 14 residues, the cysteine and phenylalanine included. The read is trimmed to its CDR3 DNA, 42 bases read in frame from base 1. According to the germline V gene (reference sequence), CDR1 reads SSHAT and CDR2 reads FNYEAQ. Reference TRBV7-7 and TRBJ2-2 proteins supply the regions before and after the CDR3; the full variable domain is: GAGVSQSPRYKVTKRGQDVTLRCDPISSHATLYWYQQALGQGPEFLTYFNYEAQPDKSGLPSDRFSAERPEGSISTLTIQRTEQRDSAMYRCASSPIMGPGELFFGEGSRLTVL.